These 16 T cell receptor beta chains came from one sample sequenced in a study of T cells expressing NK-cell markers (dated by TCRdb to about 2020). To prepare the library, 5' RACE was applied. Sequencing took place on an Illumina HiSeq 2000. The reads went through TCRdb reprocessing, and each CDR3 protein sequence gets one entry with no DNA. The sample has 550,000 to 600,000 distinct CDR3 sequences on record. Jointly, the top ten make up approximately 3.6% of the sample. Material: blood T cells: a sorted CD56 or NKG2C T cell subset, CD4+ or CD8+ T cells, or bulk PBMC T cells (not recorded which). Receptors originate from a man younger than 35 in good health. Donor details come from another sample of the same person, matched by shared clones.

This chain uses TRBV24-1 with TRBJ2-1; checking the TCRdb D call of TRBD1 is not possible without DNA. The CDR3 loop spans 16 amino acids. CDR1 is KGHDR, CDR2 SFDVKD, per germline. Here the CDR3 reads CATSDENLRQVNEQFF.

The chain is built from TRBV5-6 and TRBJ1-5; TCRdb calls TRBD1, which cannot be checked without DNA. This CDR3 has 13 residues. Germline CDR1 is SGHDT and CDR2 is YYEEEE. Here the CDR3 reads CASSLRGPEPQHF. Variable domain in full (rest from reference TRBV5-6 and TRBJ1-5): DAGVTQSPTHLIKTRGQQVTLRCSPKSGHDTVSWYQQALGQGPQFIFQYYEEEERQRGNFPDRFSGHQFPNYSSELNVNALLLGDSALYLCASSLRGPEPQHFGDGTRLSIL.

The rearrangement joins TRBV20-1 to TRBJ2-3; the TCRdb D gene call, TRBD2, has no DNA to confirm it. The CDR3 extends over 18 amino acids. CDR1 DFQATT and CDR2 SNEGSKA come from the germline V gene (reference sequence). The CDR3 sequence is CSASTGTSDPPYTDTQYF.

The chain has TRBV20-1 and TRBJ1-2; TCRdb reports TRBD1, a call that lacks DNA to check it against. The CDR3 is made up of 13 amino acids. Germline CDR1 reads DFQATT; CDR2 reads SNEGSKA (reference sequence). The CDR3 loop reads CSASPGQGGGYTF.

The genes are TRBV20-1 and TRBJ1-2; checking the TCRdb D call of TRBD1 is not possible without DNA. From germline, CDR1 is DFQATT and CDR2 SNEGSKA (reference sequence). This CDR3 has 20 amino acids. This CDR3 is CSARDPLTPGTGNKIYGYTF.

The chain has TRBV5-5 and TRBJ1-1; the D call from TCRdb, TRBD1, cannot be confirmed without DNA. Looked up from germline, CDR1 is SGHKS and CDR2 is YYEKEE (reference sequence). The length of the CDR3 is 15 residues. The CDR3 reads CASSTTLDREREAFF.

This chain joins TRBV6-2 or TRBV6-3 and TRBJ2-2; the TRBD1 assignment by TCRdb is unverifiable without DNA. Per the germline V gene, CDR1 is MNHEY and CDR2 is SVGEGT. CDR3 length: 16 residues. The CDR3 here is CASRTWDRGQSGELFF.

This chain joins TRBV5-1 and TRBJ2-7; the TCRdb call, TRBD1, lacks DNA for checking. This CDR3 has 14 residues. The germline V gene encodes CDR1 SGHRS and CDR2 YFSETQ. CDR3 region: CASSFGLPGYEQYF.

V gene TRBV20-1 combines with J gene TRBJ1-5; the D call from TCRdb, TRBD1, cannot be confirmed without DNA. Germline V gene sequence: CDR1 DFQATT, CDR2 SNEGSKA (reference sequence). This CDR3 contains 14 residues. CDR3 in amino acids: CSAPVSTGGQPQHF.

This chain uses TRBV6-2 or TRBV6-3 with TRBJ2-1. The CDR3 totals 13 residues. Germline V gene lookup returns CDR1 MNHEY and CDR2 SVGEGT. The CDR3 sequence is CASSQTGGWEQFF.

This sequence joins TRBV29-1 and TRBJ2-1; TCRdb's D call of TRBD2 is untestable without DNA. This CDR3 is built from 15 residues. Germline V gene lookup returns CDR1 SQVTM and CDR2 ANQGSEA. This CDR3 reads CSVVGGLAGDNEQFF.

The chain couples TRBV12-3 or TRBV12-4 to TRBJ2-3; the D gene TCRdb calls, TRBD2, cannot be checked with no DNA. This CDR3 has 18 amino acids. The CDR3 sequence: CASSPGTSGRPSTDTQYF.

V usage is TRBV12-3 or TRBV12-4 and J usage is TRBJ1-6; lacking DNA, the TRBD1 call made by TCRdb goes unchecked. The length of the CDR3 is 17 residues. The CDR3 loop is CASSPPTGAVNNSPLHF.

CDR3 residues: CASSLRQGEAEQYF. This rearrangement joins TRBV7-2 to TRBJ2-7; TCRdb returns TRBD1, unconfirmable since there is no DNA. The CDR3 covers 14 residues. Germline loops: CDR1 SGHTA, CDR2 FQGNSA.

The chain links TRBV7-2 to TRBJ2-1; the TCRdb D gene call, TRBD2, has no DNA to confirm it. Germline lookup yields CDR1 SGHTA and CDR2 FQGNSA. This CDR3 has 17 amino acids. CDR3 protein: CASSLISGRAVSNEQFF.

This chain links TRBV24-1 with TRBJ2-2; without DNA, the TCRdb call of TRBD2 cannot be checked. The CDR3 sequence is 15 residues long. The V gene's germline CDR1 is KGHDR and CDR2 SFDVKD. CDR3 sequence: CATQAGELNTGELFF.